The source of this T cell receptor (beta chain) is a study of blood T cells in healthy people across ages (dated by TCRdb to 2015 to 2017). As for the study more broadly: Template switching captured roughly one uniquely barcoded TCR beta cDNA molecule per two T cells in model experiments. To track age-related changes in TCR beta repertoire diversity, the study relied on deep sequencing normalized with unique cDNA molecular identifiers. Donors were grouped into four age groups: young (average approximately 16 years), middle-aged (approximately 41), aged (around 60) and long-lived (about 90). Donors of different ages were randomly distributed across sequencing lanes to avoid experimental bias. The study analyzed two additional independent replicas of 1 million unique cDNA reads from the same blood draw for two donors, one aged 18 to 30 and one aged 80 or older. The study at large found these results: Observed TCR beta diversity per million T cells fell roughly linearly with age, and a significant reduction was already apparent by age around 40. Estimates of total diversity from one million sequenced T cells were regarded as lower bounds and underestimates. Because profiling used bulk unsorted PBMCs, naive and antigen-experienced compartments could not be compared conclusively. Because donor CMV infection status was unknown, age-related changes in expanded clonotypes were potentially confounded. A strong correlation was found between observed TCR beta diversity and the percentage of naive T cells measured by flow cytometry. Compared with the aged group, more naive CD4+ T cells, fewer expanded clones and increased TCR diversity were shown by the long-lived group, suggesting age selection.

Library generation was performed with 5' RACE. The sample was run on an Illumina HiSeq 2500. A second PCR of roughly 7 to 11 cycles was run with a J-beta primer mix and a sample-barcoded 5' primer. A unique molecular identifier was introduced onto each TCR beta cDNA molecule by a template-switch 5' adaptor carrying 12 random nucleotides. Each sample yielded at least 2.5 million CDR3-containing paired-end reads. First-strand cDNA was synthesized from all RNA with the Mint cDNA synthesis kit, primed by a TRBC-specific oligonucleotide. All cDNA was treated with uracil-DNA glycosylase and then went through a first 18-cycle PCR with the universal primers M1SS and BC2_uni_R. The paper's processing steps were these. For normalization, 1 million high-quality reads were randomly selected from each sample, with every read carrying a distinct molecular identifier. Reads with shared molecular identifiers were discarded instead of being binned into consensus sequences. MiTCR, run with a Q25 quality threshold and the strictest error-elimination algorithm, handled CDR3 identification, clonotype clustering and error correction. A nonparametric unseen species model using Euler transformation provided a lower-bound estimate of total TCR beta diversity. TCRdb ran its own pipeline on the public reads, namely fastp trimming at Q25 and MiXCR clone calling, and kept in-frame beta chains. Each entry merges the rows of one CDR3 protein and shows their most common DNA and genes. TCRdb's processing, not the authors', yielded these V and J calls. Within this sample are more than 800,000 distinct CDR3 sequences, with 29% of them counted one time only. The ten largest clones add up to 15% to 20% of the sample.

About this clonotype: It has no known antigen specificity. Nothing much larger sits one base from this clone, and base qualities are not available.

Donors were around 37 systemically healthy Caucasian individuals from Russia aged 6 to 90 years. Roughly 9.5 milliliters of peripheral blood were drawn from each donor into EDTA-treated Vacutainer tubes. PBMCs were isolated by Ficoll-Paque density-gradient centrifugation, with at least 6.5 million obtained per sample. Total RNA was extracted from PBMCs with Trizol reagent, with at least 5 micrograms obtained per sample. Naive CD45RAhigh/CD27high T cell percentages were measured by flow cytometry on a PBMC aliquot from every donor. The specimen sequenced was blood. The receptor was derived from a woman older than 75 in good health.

The CDR3 reads as follows: CASSLSVPNTEAFF. In nucleotide form, the sequence is TGTGCCAGCAGTTTATCCGTCCCGAACACTGAAGCTTTCTTT. The chain is encoded by TRBV28 joined to TRBJ1-1; no confident D gene assignment can be made. The CDR3 covers 14 residues, taking in both the cysteine and the phenylalanine. The entry retains the CDR3 DNA only, 42 bases that are in frame from base 1. V loses 1 base of germline sequence and J loses 1 base, and the interval between the two ends is 7 bases. The germline V gene supplies CDR1 MDHEN and CDR2 SYDVKM.